A single T cell receptor (beta chain) is shown here with its context. Some clones are missing from TCRdb's copy, which holds only in-frame ones; the method was immunoSEQ multiplex PCR. The data contain more than 85,000 clones, 65% to 85% of them singletons. The data belong to a study of control samples from healthy donors and cancer patients. The V end lost 2 bases, the J end lost 2 bases, and 5 bases lay between the germline ends. The germline V gene encodes CDR1 SGHTA and CDR2 FQGTGA. The CDR3 sequence is 13 residues long. The clonotype comes from a man between 65 and 85 years old with lung cancer. Material: PBMCs. The J gene is TRBJ2-3, the V gene TRBV7-3; D remains unclear. The CDR3 region has the DNA TGTGCCAGCAGCTTAGTAACCACAGATACGCAGTATTTT. Its protein is CASSLVTTDTQYF. The whole variable domain, filled in from reference TRBV7-3 and TRBJ2-3, reads GAGVSQTPSNKVTEKGKYVELRCDPISGHTALYWYRQSLGQGPEFLIYFQGTGAADDSGLPNDRFFAVRPEGSVSTLKIQRTERGDSAVYLCASSLVTTDTQYFGPGTRLTVL.